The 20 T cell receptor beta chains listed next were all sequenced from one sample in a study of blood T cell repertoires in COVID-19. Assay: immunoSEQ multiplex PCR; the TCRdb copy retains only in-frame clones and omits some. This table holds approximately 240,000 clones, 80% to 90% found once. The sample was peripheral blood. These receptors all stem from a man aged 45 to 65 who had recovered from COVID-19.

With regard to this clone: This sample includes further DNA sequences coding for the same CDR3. This CDR3 reads CASSLSGYEQYF. CDR3 in DNA: TGCGCCAGCAGCTTGAGCGGCTACGAGCAGTACTTC. The chain has TRBV5-1 and TRBJ2-7; weak D call: TRBD2 (5 bases). Trimming took 1 base from V and 3 from J, leaving 5 bases between them. The CDR3 loop spans 12 amino acids. Germline V lookup: CDR1 SGHRS, CDR2 YFSETQ.

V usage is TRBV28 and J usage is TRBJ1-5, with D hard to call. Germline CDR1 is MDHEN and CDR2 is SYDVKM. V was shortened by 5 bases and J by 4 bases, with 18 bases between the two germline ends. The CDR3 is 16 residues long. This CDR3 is CASSRIGLAGNQPQHF. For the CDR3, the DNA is TGTGCCAGCAGTCGAATAGGGCTCGCGGGAAATCAGCCCCAGCATTTT.

The CDR3 bases are TGTGCCAGCAGGGGAGGGTCAGGTGATAATTCACCCCTCCACTTT. Residues: CASRGGSGDNSPLHF. V and J are TRBV28 and TRBJ1-6; D unresolved. The CDR3 is made up of 15 amino acids. Trimming removed 6 bases at V and 5 bases at J, with 14 bases between. Germline-derived CDR1 and CDR2 are MDHEN and SYDVKM.

CDR3 DNA: TGCGCCAGCAGCCCGGCTGCTATCTCTAGCTCCTACAATGAGCAGTTCTTC. Translation: CASSPAAISSSYNEQFF. J is TRBJ2-1 and V is TRBV5-1; D ambiguous. Per germline, CDR1 SGHRS and CDR2 YFSETQ. The CDR3 contains 17 residues. Trimming pared 4 bases from V and 0 bases from J, leaving 17 bases between.

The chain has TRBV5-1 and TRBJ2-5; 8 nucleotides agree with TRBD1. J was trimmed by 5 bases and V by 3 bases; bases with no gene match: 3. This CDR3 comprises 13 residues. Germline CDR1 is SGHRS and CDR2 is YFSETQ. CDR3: CASSSTGDETQYF. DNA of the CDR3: TGCGCCAGCAGCTCGACAGGGGATGAGACCCAGTACTTC.

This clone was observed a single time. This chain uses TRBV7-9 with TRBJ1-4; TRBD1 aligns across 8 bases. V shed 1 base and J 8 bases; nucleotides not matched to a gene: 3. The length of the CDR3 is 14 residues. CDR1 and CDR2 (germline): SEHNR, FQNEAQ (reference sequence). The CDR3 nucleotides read TGTGCCAGCAGCTTAGGACAGGGGAGCGAAAAACTGTTTTTT. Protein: CASSLGQGSEKLFF.

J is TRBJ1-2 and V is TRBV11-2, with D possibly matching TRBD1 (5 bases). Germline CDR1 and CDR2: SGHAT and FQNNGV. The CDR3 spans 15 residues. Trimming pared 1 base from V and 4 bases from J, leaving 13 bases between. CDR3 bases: TGTGCCAGCAGCTTAGGAGGCTGGAGGGGCTATGGCTACACCTTC. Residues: CASSLGGWRGYGYTF.

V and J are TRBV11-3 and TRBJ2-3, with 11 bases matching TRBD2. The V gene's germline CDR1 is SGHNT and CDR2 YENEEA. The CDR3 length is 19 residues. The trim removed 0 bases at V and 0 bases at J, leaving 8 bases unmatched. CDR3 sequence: CASSLDGAGTSGSTDTQYF. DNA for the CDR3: TGTGCCAGCAGCTTAGATGGTGCCGGGACTAGCGGAAGCACAGATACGCAGTATTTT.

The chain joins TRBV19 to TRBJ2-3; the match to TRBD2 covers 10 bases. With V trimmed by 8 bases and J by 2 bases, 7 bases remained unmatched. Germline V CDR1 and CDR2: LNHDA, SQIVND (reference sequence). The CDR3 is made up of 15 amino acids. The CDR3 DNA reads TGTGCCAGTGGCCCGGGACTAGCGATCACAGATACGCAGTATTTT. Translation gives CASGPGLAITDTQYF.

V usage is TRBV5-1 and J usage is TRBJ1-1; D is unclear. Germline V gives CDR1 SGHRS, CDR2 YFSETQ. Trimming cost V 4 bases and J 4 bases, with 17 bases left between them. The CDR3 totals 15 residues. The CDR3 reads CASSLGVRGPTEAFF. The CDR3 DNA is TGCGCCAGCAGCCTCGGGGTCCGTGGGCCCACTGAAGCTTTCTTT.

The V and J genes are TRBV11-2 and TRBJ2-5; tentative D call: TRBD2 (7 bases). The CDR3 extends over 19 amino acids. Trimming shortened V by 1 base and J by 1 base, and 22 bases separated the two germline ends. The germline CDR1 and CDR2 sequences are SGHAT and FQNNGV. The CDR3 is CASSLVPTGGGRGQETQYF. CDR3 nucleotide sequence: TGTGCCAGCAGCTTAGTCCCCACCGGGGGCGGGAGAGGCCAAGAGACCCAGTACTTC.

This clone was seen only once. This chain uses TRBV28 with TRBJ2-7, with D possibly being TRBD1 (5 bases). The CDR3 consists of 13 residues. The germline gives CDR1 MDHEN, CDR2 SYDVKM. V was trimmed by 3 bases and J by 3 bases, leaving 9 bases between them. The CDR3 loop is CASSFSGNYEQYF. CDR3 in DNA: TGTGCCAGCAGTTTCTCAGGGAACTACGAGCAGTACTTC.

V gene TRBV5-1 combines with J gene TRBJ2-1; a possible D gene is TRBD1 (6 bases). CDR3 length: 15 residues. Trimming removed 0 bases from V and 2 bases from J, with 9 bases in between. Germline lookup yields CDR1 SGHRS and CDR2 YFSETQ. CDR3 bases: TGCGCCAGCAGCTTGGCACGGGACACCTACAATGAGCAGTTCTTC. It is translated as CASSLARDTYNEQFF. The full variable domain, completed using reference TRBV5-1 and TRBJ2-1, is KAGVTQTPRYLIKTRGQQVTLSCSPISGHRSVSWYQQTPGQGLQFLFEYFSETQRNKGNFPGRFSGRQFSNSRSEMNVSTLELGDSALYLCASSLARDTYNEQFFGPGTRLTVL.

The CDR3 DNA reads as TGTGCCAGCAGCGGGGGCATAGGACATCGGGCTAACTATGGCTACACCTTC. Its protein is CASSGGIGHRANYGYTF. The chain links TRBV9 to TRBJ1-2; D possibly corresponds to TRBD1 (5 bases). CDR3 length: 17 residues. The germline V gene has CDR1 SGDLS and CDR2 YYNGEE. V dropped 3 bases and J dropped 0 bases, with 18 bases sitting between them.

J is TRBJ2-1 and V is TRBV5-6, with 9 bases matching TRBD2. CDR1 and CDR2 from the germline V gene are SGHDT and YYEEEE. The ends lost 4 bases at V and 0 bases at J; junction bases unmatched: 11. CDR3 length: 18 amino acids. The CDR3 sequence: CASSAVASGVASYNEQFF. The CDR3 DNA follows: TGTGCCAGCAGCGCAGTAGCTAGCGGGGTCGCCTCCTACAATGAGCAGTTCTTC.

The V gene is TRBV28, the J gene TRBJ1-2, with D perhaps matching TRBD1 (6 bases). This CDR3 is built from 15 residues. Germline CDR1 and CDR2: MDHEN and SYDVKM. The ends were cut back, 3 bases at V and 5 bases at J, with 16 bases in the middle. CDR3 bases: TGTGCCAGCAGTTTGGAAGGATACAGGGCATATGGCTACACCTTC. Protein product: CASSLEGYRAYGYTF.

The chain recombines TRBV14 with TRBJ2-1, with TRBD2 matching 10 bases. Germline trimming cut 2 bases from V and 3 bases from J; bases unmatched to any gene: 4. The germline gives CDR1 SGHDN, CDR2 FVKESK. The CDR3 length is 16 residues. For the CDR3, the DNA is TGTGCCAGCAGCCAACAGCGGGAGGGCCTCTACAATGAGCAGTTCTTC. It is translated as CASSQQREGLYNEQFF.

CDR3: CASSAGQGARGRTDTQYF. The CDR3 region has the DNA TGTGCCAGCAGCGCGGGACAGGGGGCGCGAGGTCGGACAGATACGCAGTATTTT. The V gene is TRBV7-2, the J gene TRBJ2-3, with TRBD1 matching 12 bases. CDR3 length: 18 residues. The J segment lost 3 bases and the V segment lost 5 bases, leaving 12 bases of the junction unmatched. Per the germline V gene, CDR1 is SGHTA and CDR2 is FQGNSA.

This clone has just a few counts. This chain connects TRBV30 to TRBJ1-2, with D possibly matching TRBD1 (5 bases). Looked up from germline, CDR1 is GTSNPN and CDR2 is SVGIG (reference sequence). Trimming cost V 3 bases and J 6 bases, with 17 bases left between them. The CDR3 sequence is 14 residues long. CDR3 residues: CAWSQGWGGNGYTF. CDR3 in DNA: TGTGCCTGGAGCCAAGGTTGGGGGGGAAATGGCTACACCTTC.

CDR3 loop: CASSDPGLANEQFF. The CDR3 DNA follows: TGTGCCAGTAGTGACCCGGGACTAGCAAATGAGCAGTTCTTC. The V gene is TRBV19, the J gene TRBJ2-1, with 9 positions matching TRBD2. Trimming removed 5 bases from V and 7 bases from J; junction bases left unmatched: 6. The CDR3 is 14 residues long. CDR1 is LNHDA, CDR2 SQIVND, per germline (reference sequence).